The rows below give T cell receptor beta chains drawn from one sample of a study of spatial heterogeneity in lung cancer. Using its own MiXCR run on the 5' RACE reads, TCRdb lists one record per CDR3 protein. The repertoire has just over 25,000 distinct CDR3 sequences, more than 10% of them found once; the top ten carry about a quarter. Sequences were derived from PBMCs, sampled at surgery. These receptors came from a female donor with early-stage non-small cell lung cancer. The CDR3 runs from the conserved cysteine through the conserved F or W.

TRBV3-1	TRBJ2-2	CASSQRQGNTGELFF
TRBV5-1	TRBJ1-1	CASSLDGQLNTEAFF
TRBV7-2	TRBJ1-5	CASSLGRQTNQPQHF
TRBV19	TRBJ2-3	CASSISTGAADTQYF
TRBV6-2/TRBV6-3	TRBJ2-1	CASLPSVRVVEQFF
TRBV12-3/TRBV12-4	TRBJ2-3	CASRTLAGDSDTQYF
TRBV20-1	TRBJ2-7	CSARDGASSGYEQYF
TRBV20-1	TRBJ1-6	CSARDSGVSYNSPLHF
TRBV6-2/TRBV6-3	TRBJ2-1	CASSLMVAGGNEQFF
TRBV12-3/TRBV12-4	TRBJ2-1	CASSLPFNEQFF
TRBV7-8	TRBJ2-3	CASSFWASGSSRADTQYF
TRBV6-6	TRBJ1-6	CASIQGGSSYNSPLHF
TRBV23-1	TRBJ1-3	CASSPLPGVWGNTIYF
TRBV5-8	TRBJ1-2	CASSLAGGTGSNYGYTF
TRBV5-5	TRBJ2-1	CASSLTLDEQFF
TRBV24-1	TRBJ2-1	CAKRQNLACEQFF
TRBV3-1	TRBJ2-1	CASTYPRFF
TRBV20-1	TRBJ2-5	CSARASGPSGGFLETQYF
TRBV7-3	TRBJ2-3	CASSQLAGFTDTQYF
TRBV5-1	TRBJ2-2	CASSLRQSAGELFF
TRBV5-1	TRBJ1-1	CASSFGGYIEAFF
TRBV4-3	TRBJ2-7	CASSQYRGGYEQYF